Included here is one T cell receptor beta chain sequence, with context. CDR1 and CDR2 (germline): LGHNA, YNFKEQ. Trimming cost V 0 bases and J 4 bases, with 15 bases left between them. There are 17 residues in the CDR3. This record comes from a study of blood T cell repertoires in COVID-19. The repertoire was sequenced with immunoSEQ multiplex PCR; TCRdb's copy has only in-frame clones and lacks some. The data show 80,000 or so clones, 70% to 90% seen once. The material sequenced was peripheral blood. This TCR came from a woman of 80 years or more with acute or convalescent COVID-19. The rearrangement uses TRBV4-2 and TRBJ2-2, with D possibly matching TRBD1 (6 bases). The CDR3 bases are TGTGCCAGCAGCCAAGATCCAGCACAGGGCCCCACCGGGGAGCTGTTTTTT. It codes for CASSQDPAQGPTGELFF.